This T cell receptor (beta chain) is drawn from a study of patients and donors after allogeneic stem cell transplantation. The table lists this clonotype with a few counts. This CDR3 spans 17 amino acids. Germline CDR1 reads ENHRY; CDR2 reads SYGVKD. The junction had 12 bases not matched to a gene; V was cut back by 4 bases and J by 3 bases. TCRdb reprocessed the RT-PCR reads via MiXCR and lists one record per CDR3 protein. The sample lists roughly 880,000 distinct CDR3 sequences; about 20% were seen once. Sequences were obtained from blood, either unsorted or a sorted T cell fraction (not recorded which). The clonotype originates from a human donor who was either an allogeneic HSCT recipient or a stem cell or donor lymphocyte infusion donor (not recorded which). It is not recorded whose cells these are; they may come from a transplant donor. The rearrangement joins TRBV10-3 to TRBJ1-2, with TRBD1 identical over 9 bases. CDR3 in amino acids: CAISAAGLGQGHYGYTF. The CDR3 DNA follows: TGTGCCATCAGTGCCGCGGGTCTGGGACAGGGTCACTATGGCTACACCTTC.